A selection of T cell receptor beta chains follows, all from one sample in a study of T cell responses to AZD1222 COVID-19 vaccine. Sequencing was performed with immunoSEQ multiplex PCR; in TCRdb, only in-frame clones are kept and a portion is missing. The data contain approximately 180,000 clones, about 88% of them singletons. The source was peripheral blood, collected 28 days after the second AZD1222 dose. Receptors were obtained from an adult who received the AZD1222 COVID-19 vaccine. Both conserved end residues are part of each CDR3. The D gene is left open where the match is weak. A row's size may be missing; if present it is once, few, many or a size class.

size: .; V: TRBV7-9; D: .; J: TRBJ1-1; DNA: TGTGCCAGCAGCTTAGCAAAGATGAACACTGAAGCTTTCTTT; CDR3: CASSLAKMNTEAFF
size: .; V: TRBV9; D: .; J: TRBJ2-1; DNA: TGTGCCAGCAGCGTATCAGGGAGCTCCTACAATGAGCAGTTCTTC; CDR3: CASSVSGSSYNEQFF
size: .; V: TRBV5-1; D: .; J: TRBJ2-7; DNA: TGCGCCAGCAGCTTAGGCGGGGTAGACTACGAGCAGTACTTC; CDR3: CASSLGGVDYEQYF
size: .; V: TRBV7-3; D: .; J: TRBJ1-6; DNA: TGTGCCGGGGGGGCCTGGGACGGCTCCTATAATTCACCCCTCCACTTT; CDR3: CAGGAWDGSYNSPLHF
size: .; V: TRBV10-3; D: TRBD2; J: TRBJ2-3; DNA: TGTGCCATCATGGCGGGAGTAACAGATACGCAGTATTTT; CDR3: CAIMAGVTDTQYF
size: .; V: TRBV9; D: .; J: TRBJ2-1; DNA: TGTGCCAGCAGCGTAAGTGGGAGGATAGGAAATGAGCAGTTCTTC; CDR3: CASSVSGRIGNEQFF
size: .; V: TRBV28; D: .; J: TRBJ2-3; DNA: TGTGCCAGCAGCCGGAGTGGGTCCTCCTTTGACCCGCAGTATTTT; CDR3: CASSRSGSSFDPQYF
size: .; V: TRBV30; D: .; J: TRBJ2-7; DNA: TGTGCCTGGAGTGTAAGTGGTTACGAGCAGTACTTC; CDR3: CAWSVSGYEQYF
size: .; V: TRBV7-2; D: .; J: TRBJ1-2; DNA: TGTGCCAGCAGCTTACCAGGGGATTTGGATGGCTACACCTTC; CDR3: CASSLPGDLDGYTF
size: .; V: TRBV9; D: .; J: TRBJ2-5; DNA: TGTGCCAGCAGCGTAGCGGGAGTTGGGGAGACCCAGTACTTC; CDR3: CASSVAGVGETQYF
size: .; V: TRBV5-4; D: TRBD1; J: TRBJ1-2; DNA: TGTGCCAGCAGTCCCGACAGGGGTGATGGCTACACCTTC; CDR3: CASSPDRGDGYTF
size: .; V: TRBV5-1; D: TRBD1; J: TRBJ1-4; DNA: TGCGCCAGCAACTCCGGGACAGCGGACGAAAAACTGTTTTTT; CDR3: CASNSGTADEKLFF
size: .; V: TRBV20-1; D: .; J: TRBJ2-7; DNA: TGCAGTGCGGCCCTGGCGGGGGAGCAGTACTTC; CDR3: CSAALAGEQYF
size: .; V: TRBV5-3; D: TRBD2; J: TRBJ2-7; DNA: TGTGCCAGAAGCAGGGGACTAGCGGGAGTCGAGCAGTACTTC; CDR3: CARSRGLAGVEQYF
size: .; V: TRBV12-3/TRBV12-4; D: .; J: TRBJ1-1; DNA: TGTGCCAGCAGTTTGGGGGACACTGAAGCTTTCTTT; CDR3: CASSLGDTEAFF
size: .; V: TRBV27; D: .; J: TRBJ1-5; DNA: TGTGCCAGCAGCCCCGTGAGGGGCAATCAGCCCCAGCATTTT; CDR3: CASSPVRGNQPQHF
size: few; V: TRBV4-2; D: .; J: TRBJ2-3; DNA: TGTGCCAGCAGCCAAGCAGTAGCGGCGGCTGGCTGGGATACGCAGTATTTT; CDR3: CASSQAVAAAGWDTQYF
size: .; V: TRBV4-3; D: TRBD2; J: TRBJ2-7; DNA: TGCGCCAGCAGCCAAGCTCGGGAGGGCTACGAGCAGTACTTC; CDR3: CASSQAREGYEQYF
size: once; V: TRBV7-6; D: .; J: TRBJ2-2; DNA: TGTGCCAGCAGGCGGGATGACGTTGGAACCGGGGAGCTGTTTTTT; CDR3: CASRRDDVGTGELFF
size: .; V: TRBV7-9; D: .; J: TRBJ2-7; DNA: TGTGCCAGCAGCTCTACCGCGGACGGACGCCCCTACGAGCAGTACTTC; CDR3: CASSSTADGRPYEQYF
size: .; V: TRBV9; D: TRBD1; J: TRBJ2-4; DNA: TGTGCCAGCAGCCCCGCAGGGGACAGGCGGAACATTCAGTACTTC; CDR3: CASSPAGDRRNIQYF
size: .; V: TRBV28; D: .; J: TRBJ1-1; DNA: TGTGCCAGCAGTTTATTGGGAGGACGAGCTTTCTTT; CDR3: CASSLLGGRAFF
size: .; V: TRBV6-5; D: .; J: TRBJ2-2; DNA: TGTGCCAGCAGGTCCCGGGGGGAGCTGTTTTTT; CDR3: CASRSRGELFF
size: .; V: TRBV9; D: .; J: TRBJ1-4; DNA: TGTGCCAGCAGCGTAGGGGGGCCCGGTGAAAAACTGTTTTTT; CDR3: CASSVGGPGEKLFF
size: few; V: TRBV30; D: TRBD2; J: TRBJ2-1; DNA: TGTGCCTCATCCCGACTAGCGGGAGGGGGGGATGAGCAGTTCTTC; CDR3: CASSRLAGGGDEQFF
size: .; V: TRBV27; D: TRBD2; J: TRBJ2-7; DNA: TGTGCCAGCAGTTCCCCCCGAGTAGCGGGCTCCTACGAGCAGTACTTC; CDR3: CASSSPRVAGSYEQYF
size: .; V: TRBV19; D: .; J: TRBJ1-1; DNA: TGTGCCAGTAGTATCTTACAGGATAACACTGAAGCTTTCTTT; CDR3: CASSILQDNTEAFF
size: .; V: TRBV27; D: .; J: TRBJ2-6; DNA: TGTGCCAGCAGCCTTTTTGCGGACGGCCCTTCTGGGGCCAACGTCCTGACTTTC; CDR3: CASSLFADGPSGANVLTF
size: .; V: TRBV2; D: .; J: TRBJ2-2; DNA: TGTGCCAGTAGACTAGATAGGGACACCGGGGAGCTGTTTTTT; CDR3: CASRLDRDTGELFF
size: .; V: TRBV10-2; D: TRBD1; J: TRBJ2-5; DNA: TGCGCCAGCGGACAGGGTCAGACCCAGTACTTC; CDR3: CASGQGQTQYF
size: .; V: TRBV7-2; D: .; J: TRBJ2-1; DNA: TGTGCCAGCAGCGAAGCCCACGCTTCGGGGGCGCGTGAGCAGTTCTTC; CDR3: CASSEAHASGAREQFF
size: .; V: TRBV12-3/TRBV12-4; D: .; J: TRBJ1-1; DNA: TGTGCCAGCAGTTTAGACACCCGAGCAGCTTTCTTT; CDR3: CASSLDTRAAFF
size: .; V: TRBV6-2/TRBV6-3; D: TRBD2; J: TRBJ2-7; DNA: TGTGCCAGCAGTTACGAAAGCGGGAGTAGGTACGAGCAGTACTTC; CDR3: CASSYESGSRYEQYF